The next 22 T cell receptor beta chains were all read from a single sample in a study of metastatic and nonmetastatic thyroid tumors. TCRdb called clones again from the PCR reads with MiXCR. The sample lists approximately 79,000 clones; 8% to 9.5% were seen once. There were no patients who had received any treatment before thyroid surgery. The sample consisted of blood. These TCRs come from a female donor with papillary thyroid cancer or a benign thyroid nodule (not recorded which). Some clones in this sample may be carry-over from other donors' samples.

This clone showed up just once. The CDR3 nucleotides are TGTGCCAGCAGCTCCGGACAGCTCTCCTACGAGAGGTACTTC. This translates into CASSSGQLSYERYF. The rearrangement links TRBV9 to TRBJ2-7; possible D gene TRBD1, 6 bases. The CDR3 has 14 amino acids. CDR1 SGDLS and CDR2 YYNGEE come from the germline V gene. V gave up 4 bases and J gave up 12 bases, with 23 bases separating them.

CDR3 nucleotides: TGTGCCTGGGGACTGCCGATGTCACCCCTCCACTTT. Translation gives CAWGLPMSPLHF. The gene calls are TRBV30 and TRBJ1-6; D is unclear. The V gene's germline CDR1 is GTSNPN and CDR2 SVGIG (reference sequence). The V gene lost 5 bases and the J gene lost 10 bases, with 12 bases spanning the gap. CDR3 length: 12 residues.

This clone was observed many times. This rearrangement joins TRBV12-5 to TRBJ1-2; D gene uncertain. The V gene's germline CDR1 is LGHNT and CDR2 FRNRAP. The CDR3 extends over 16 amino acids. Trimming took 3 bases from V and 4 from J, leaving 18 bases between them. The CDR3 nucleotides read TGTGCTAGTGGTTTTGTCGGTGGAGGTTACGGCTATGGCTACACCTTC. Amino acids: CASGFVGGGYGYGYTF.

Many counts were recorded for this clone. The rearrangement joins TRBV7-2 to TRBJ2-5; maybe TRBD1 (6 bases). The ends were cut back, 6 bases at V and 4 bases at J, with 6 bases in the middle. The germline V gene has CDR1 SGHTA and CDR2 FQGNSA. The length of the CDR3 is 11 residues. In DNA, the CDR3 is TGTGCCAGCAGGGGGGCAGAGACCCAGTACTTC. Its translation: CASRGAETQYF.

This chain joins TRBV7-9 and TRBJ2-1; perhaps TRBD1 as D (6 bases). The V end lost 4 bases, the J end lost 5 bases, and 15 bases lay between the germline ends. Germline V CDR1 and CDR2: SEHNR, FQNEAQ (reference sequence). This CDR3 contains 15 residues. DNA of the CDR3: TGTGCCAGCAGCTCCAGGGGTAGTCCCCACAATGAGCAGTTCTTC. This codes for CASSSRGSPHNEQFF.

The CDR3 region is CASSHGQGSSTDTQYF. The CDR3 DNA reads TGTGCCAGCAGCCATGGACAGGGGTCTAGCACAGATACGCAGTATTTT. The chain couples TRBV3-1 to TRBJ2-3; 9 bases align to TRBD1. Losses at the gene ends were 3 bases for V and 0 bases for J; bases not matched to a gene: 4. Germline V gene data show CDR1 as LGHDT and CDR2 as YNNKEL (reference sequence). CDR3 length: 16 residues.

This clone was recorded many times. The V call is TRBV10-1, the J call TRBJ2-5; 9 nucleotides line up with TRBD2. There are 14 residues in the CDR3. Germline assignment: CDR1 WNHNN and CDR2 SYGVQD (reference sequence). J lost 5 bases, V lost 4 bases, and 5 bases had no gene match. The CDR3 here is CASSGGLAGETQYF. DNA of the CDR3: TGCGCCAGCAGTGGGGGGCTAGCGGGGGAGACCCAGTACTTC.

This clone was detected many times. The chain joins TRBV6-1 to TRBJ2-6; D might be TRBD1 (6 bases). The CDR3 extends over 15 amino acids. CDR1 is MNHNS, CDR2 SASEGT, per germline. Trimming took 9 bases from V and 0 from J, leaving 12 bases between them. CDR3 nucleotide sequence: TGTGCCAGTTCACAGGGCCTCTCTGGGGCCAACGTCCTGACTTTC. It specifies CASSQGLSGANVLTF.

This clone has a count of ten or more. Other DNA sequences from this sample encode an identical CDR3 as well. The chain links TRBV24-1 to TRBJ1-4; D ambiguous. Trimming removed 4 bases from V and 3 bases from J, with 8 bases in between. Germline V gene sequence: CDR1 KGHDR, CDR2 SFDVKD. This CDR3 comprises 14 residues. In nucleotides, the CDR3 is TGTGCCACCAGTGAGTCGGGGTCTAATGAAAAACTGTTTTTT. Protein sequence: CATSESGSNEKLFF.

This clone was seen ten or more times. This chain uses TRBV28 with TRBJ1-3; the D gene is possibly TRBD1 (6 bases). This CDR3 comprises 15 residues. The germline V gene has CDR1 MDHEN and CDR2 SYDVKM. Trimming stripped 4 bases from V and 0 bases from J, with 10 bases between. CDR3 in amino acids: CASSSTGTSGNTIYF. The CDR3 nucleotides are TGTGCCAGCAGTTCCACAGGGACCTCTGGAAACACCATATATTTT.

At least ten counts were recorded for this clone. This chain uses TRBV20-1 with TRBJ2-6, with 10 bases matching TRBD1. Germline V lookup: CDR1 DFQATT, CDR2 SNEGSKA (reference sequence). The CDR3 is 17 amino acids. V trimming: 1 base; J trimming: 3 bases; junction bases outside the gene matches: 6. The CDR3 region is CSARVPGQGFGANVLTF. CDR3 sequence (DNA): TGCAGTGCTAGAGTCCCGGGACAGGGGTTTGGGGCCAACGTCCTGACTTTC.

There are many counts of this clone. This same CDR3 is encoded by further DNA sequences in the sample. The chain joins TRBV7-9 to TRBJ2-2; 10 bases map to TRBD2. With 11 bases clipped from V and 5 bases from J, the junction kept 11 bases outside the gene matches. Germline CDR1 and CDR2: SEHNR and FQNEAQ (reference sequence). The CDR3 has 15 residues. CDR3 sequence: CAGDAGTSDTGELFF. The CDR3 DNA sequence: TGTGCCGGGGATGCCGGGACTAGCGATACCGGGGAGCTGTTTTTT.

This clone has a handful of counts. The chain recombines TRBV6-5 with TRBJ2-3, with 13 bases lining up with TRBD2. V lost 5 bases to trimming and J lost 6 bases; unmatched junction nucleotides: 5. The germline gives CDR1 MNHEY, CDR2 SVGAGI. The CDR3 length is 15 residues. CDR3: CASSNGTSGADTQYF. In nucleotides, the CDR3 is TGTGCCAGCAGTAACGGGACTAGCGGGGCCGATACGCAGTATTTT.

This clone was picked up many times. The chain links TRBV30 to TRBJ2-2, with D possibly being TRBD2 (7 bases). This CDR3 comprises 13 residues. The V and J ends lost 2 bases and 8 bases respectively, with 12 bases between them. The germline CDR1 and CDR2 sequences are GTSNPN and SVGIG (reference sequence). The CDR3 region has the DNA TGTGCCTGGAGTACCGGGGGGCCTGGGGAGCTGTTTTTT. It specifies CAWSTGGPGELFF.

This clone was recorded many times. The chain is built from TRBV20-1 and TRBJ2-7; 8 nucleotides line up with TRBD1. J gave up 5 bases and V 2 bases, and 5 bases lay outside the gene matches. This CDR3 region has 13 residues. Germline CDR1 is DFQATT and CDR2 is SNEGSKA (reference sequence). The CDR3 nucleotides are TGCAGTGCTAGAAGGACAGGGATTAACGAGCAGTACTTC. This sequence encodes CSARRTGINEQYF.

This clone was detected a few times. Possible read error: a much larger clone is one base away. The rearrangement uses TRBV19 and TRBJ2-7; D tentatively reads TRBD1 or TRBD2 (5 bases each). The V gene lost 3 bases and the J gene lost 2 bases, with 14 bases spanning the gap. The CDR3 runs 15 residues. CDR1 is LNHDA and CDR2 is SQIVND in the germline V gene (reference sequence). CDR3: CASSIHRGRTYEQYF. CDR3 in DNA: TGTGCCAGTAGTATCCATCGGGGCAGGACCTACGAGCAGTACTTC. The full variable domain, in which reference TRBV19 and TRBJ2-7 provide the parts outside the CDR3, is DGGITQSPKYLFRKEGQNVTLSCEQNLNHDAMYWYRQDPGQGLRLIYYSQIVNDFQKGDIAEGYSVSREKKESFPLTVTSAQKNPTAFYLCASSIHRGRTYEQYFGPGTRLTVT.

The V and J genes are TRBV6-1 and TRBJ2-7; 12 nucleotides agree with TRBD2. The V gene end was trimmed by 8 bases and the J gene end by 8 bases; junction bases not matched to a gene: 19. Germline CDR1 reads MNHNS; CDR2 reads SASEGT. This CDR3 is built from 17 residues. Written as DNA, the CDR3 is TGTGCCAGCTTTGGGGCAATGGCATGGACTAGCGGGGTCCAGCAGTACTTC. This sequence encodes CASFGAMAWTSGVQQYF.

This clone has ten or more counts. The chain couples TRBV19 to TRBJ1-1, with 8 bases fitting TRBD1. CDR1 and CDR2 from the germline V gene are LNHDA and SQIVND (reference sequence). The CDR3 runs to 15 residues. Germline trimming cut 7 bases from V and 1 base from J; bases unmatched to any gene: 8. Here the CDR3 reads CASIPIGTGNTEAFF. In DNA form, the CDR3 reads TGTGCCAGTATCCCTATAGGGACAGGGAACACTGAAGCTTTCTTT.

This clone was picked up a small number of times. J is TRBJ2-1 and V is TRBV6-2 or TRBV6-3, with D possibly matching TRBD1 (6 bases). The CDR3 has 16 amino acids. V shed 7 bases and J shed 4 bases, with 20 bases lying between them. Germline assignment: CDR1 MNHEY and CDR2 SVGEGT. This CDR3 is CASNNRTAIPYNEQFF. The CDR3 DNA follows: TGTGCCAGCAACAACAGGACAGCTATTCCATACAATGAGCAGTTCTTC.

This clone has more than one count but fewer than ten. The chain combines TRBV10-2 with TRBJ2-2, with 8 bases identical to TRBD1. Germline values: CDR1 WSHSY, CDR2 SAAADI. The trim removed 9 bases at V and 4 bases at J, leaving 10 bases unmatched. The CDR3 sequence is 15 residues long. CDR3 loop: CASSRLTGGTGELFF. The CDR3 nucleotides read TGCGCCAGTAGCCGCCTTACAGGGGGCACCGGGGAGCTGTTTTTT.

This clone was observed many times. The chain has TRBV6-1 and TRBJ2-3; 7 bases match TRBD2. The CDR3 totals 15 residues. V was pared by 7 bases and J by 4 bases, with 11 bases of the junction left unmatched. CDR1 MNHNS and CDR2 SASEGT come from the germline V gene. The CDR3 coding sequence is TGTGCCAGCAACCACGGTGGGGGGGGGGCAGATACGCAGTATTTT. Translation gives CASNHGGGGADTQYF.

In its sample, this clone was seen many times. V and J are TRBV4-2 and TRBJ1-6; possible D gene TRBD1, 5 bases. V was pared by 1 base and J by 7 bases, with 11 bases between. This CDR3 has 15 residues. The germline gives CDR1 LGHNA, CDR2 YNFKEQ. CDR3 nucleotides: TGTGCCAGCAGCCAAGCCCAGGGTGAGAATTCACCCCTCCACTTT. This translates into CASSQAQGENSPLHF.